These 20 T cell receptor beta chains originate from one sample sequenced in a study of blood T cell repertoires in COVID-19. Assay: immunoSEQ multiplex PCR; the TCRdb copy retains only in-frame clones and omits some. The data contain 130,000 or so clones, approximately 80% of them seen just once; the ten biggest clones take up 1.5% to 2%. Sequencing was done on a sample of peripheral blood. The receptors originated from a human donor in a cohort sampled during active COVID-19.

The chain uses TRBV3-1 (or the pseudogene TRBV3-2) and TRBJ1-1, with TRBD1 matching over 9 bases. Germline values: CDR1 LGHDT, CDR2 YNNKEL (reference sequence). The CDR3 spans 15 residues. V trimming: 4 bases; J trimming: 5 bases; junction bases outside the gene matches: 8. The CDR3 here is CASSPAGTGSTEAFF. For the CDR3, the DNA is TGTGCCAGCAGCCCAGCCGGGACAGGGAGTACTGAAGCTTTCTTT.

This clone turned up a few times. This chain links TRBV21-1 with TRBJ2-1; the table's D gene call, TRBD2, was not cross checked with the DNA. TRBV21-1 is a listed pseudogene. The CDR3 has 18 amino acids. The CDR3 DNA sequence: TGTGCCAGCAGCAAATTGCTAGCGGGAGGGCCGAAACCCTATGAGCAGTTCTTC. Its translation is CASSKLLAGGPKPYEQFF.

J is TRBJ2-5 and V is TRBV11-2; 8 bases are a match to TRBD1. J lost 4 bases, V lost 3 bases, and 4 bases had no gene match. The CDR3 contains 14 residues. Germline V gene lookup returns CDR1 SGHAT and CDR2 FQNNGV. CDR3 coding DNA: TGTGCCAGCAGCTTTCAAACAGGGGGAGAGACCCAGTACTTC. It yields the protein CASSFQTGGETQYF.

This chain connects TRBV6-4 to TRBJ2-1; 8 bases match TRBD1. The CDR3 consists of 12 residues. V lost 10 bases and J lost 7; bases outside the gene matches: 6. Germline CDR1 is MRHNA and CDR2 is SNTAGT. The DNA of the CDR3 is TGTGCCATCCCCGGGACAGGAAATGAGCAGTTCTTC. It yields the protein CAIPGTGNEQFF.

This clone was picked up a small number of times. The CDR3 region is CATSRGGGLQGGDTQYF. CDR3 bases: TGTGCCACCAGCAGAGGAGGAGGCTTGCAAGGGGGAGATACGCAGTATTTT. The chain recombines TRBV15 with TRBJ2-3; D is perhaps TRBD1 (6 bases). From germline, CDR1 is LNHNV and CDR2 YYDKDF (reference sequence). The CDR3 totals 17 residues. The V end was cut by 1 base, the J end by 5 bases, with 19 bases between.

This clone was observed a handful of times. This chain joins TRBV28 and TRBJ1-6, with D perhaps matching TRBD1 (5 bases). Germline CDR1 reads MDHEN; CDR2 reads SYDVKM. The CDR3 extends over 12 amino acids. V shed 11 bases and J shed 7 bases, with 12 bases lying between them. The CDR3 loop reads CALGGWNSPLHF. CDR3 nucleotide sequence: TGTGCCCTGGGGGGGTGGAATTCACCCCTCCACTTT.

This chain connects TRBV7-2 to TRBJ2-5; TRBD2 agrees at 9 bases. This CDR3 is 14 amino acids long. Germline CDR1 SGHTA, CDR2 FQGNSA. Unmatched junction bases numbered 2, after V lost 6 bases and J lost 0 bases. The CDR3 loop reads CASRRTSDQETQYF. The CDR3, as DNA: TGTGCCAGCAGACGGACTAGCGACCAAGAGACCCAGTACTTC.

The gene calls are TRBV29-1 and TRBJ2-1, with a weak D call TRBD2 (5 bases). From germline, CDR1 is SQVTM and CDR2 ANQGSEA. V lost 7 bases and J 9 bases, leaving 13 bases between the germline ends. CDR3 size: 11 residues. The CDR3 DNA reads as TGCAGCGCTTCTCTAGCTACTGAGCAGTTCTTC. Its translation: CSASLATEQFF.

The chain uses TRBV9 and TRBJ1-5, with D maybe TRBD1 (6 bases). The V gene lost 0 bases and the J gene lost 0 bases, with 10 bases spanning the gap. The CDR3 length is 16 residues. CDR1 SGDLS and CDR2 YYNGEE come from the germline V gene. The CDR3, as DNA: TGTGCCAGCAGCGTAGCGCAGGGGAGTAGCAATCAGCCCCAGCATTTT. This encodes CASSVAQGSSNQPQHF.

The chain's CDR3 is CASSLTPGQGNEQFF. The CDR3 DNA reads TGTGCCAGCAGCTTAACCCCGGGACAGGGAAATGAGCAGTTCTTC. This chain joins TRBV7-2 and TRBJ2-1; TRBD1 aligns across 9 bases. This CDR3 comprises 15 residues. J gave up 7 bases and V 2 bases, and 6 bases lay outside the gene matches. The germline gives CDR1 SGHTA, CDR2 FQGNSA.

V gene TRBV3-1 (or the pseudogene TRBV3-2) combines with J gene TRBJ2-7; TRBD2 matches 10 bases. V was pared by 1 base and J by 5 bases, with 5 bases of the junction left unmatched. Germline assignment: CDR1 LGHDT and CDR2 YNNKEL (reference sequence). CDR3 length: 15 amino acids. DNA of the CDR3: TGTGCCAGCAGCCAAGGGTCTAGCGGGGGTCACGAGCAGTACTTC. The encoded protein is CASSQGSSGGHEQYF.

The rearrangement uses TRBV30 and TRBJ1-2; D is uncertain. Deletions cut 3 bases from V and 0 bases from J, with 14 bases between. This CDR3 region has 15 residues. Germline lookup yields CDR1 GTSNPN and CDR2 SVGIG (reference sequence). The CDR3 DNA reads TGTGCCTGGAGCCCCACTCTTCGTCCTAACTATGGCTACACCTTC. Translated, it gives CAWSPTLRPNYGYTF.

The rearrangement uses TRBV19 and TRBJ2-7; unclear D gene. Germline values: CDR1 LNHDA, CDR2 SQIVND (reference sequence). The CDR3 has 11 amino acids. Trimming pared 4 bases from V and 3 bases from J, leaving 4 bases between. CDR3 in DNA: TGTGCCAGTAGTAACTTCTACGAGCAGTACTTC. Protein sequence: CASSNFYEQYF.

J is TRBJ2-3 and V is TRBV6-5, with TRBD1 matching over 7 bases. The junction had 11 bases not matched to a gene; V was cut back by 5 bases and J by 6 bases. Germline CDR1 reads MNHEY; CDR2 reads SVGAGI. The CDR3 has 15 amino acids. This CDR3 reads CASSPTGPRRDTQYF. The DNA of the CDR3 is TGTGCCAGCAGTCCGACAGGGCCCAGGCGTGATACGCAGTATTTT.

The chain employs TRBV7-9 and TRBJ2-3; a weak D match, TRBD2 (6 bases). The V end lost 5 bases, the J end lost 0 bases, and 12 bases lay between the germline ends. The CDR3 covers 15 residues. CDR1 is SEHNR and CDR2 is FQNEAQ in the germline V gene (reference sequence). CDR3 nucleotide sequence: TGTGCCAGCAGCCCGGGAACTAGCAGCACAGATACGCAGTATTTT. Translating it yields CASSPGTSSTDTQYF.

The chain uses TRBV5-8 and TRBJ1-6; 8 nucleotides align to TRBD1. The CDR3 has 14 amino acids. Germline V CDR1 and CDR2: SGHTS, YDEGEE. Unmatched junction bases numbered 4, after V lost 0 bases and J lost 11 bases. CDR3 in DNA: TGTGCCAGCAGCTTGGGGACAGGGCGGGCACCCCTCCACTTT. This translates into CASSLGTGRAPLHF.

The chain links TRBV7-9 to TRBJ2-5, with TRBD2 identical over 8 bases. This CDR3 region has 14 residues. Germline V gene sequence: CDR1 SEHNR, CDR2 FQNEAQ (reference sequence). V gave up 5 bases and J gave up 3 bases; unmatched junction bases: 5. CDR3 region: CASSPGLAEETQYF. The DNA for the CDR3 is TGTGCCAGCAGCCCTGGACTAGCTGAAGAGACCCAGTACTTC.

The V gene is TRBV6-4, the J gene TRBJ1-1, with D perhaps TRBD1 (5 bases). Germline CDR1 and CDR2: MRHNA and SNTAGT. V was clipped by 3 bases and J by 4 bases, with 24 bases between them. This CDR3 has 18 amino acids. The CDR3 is CASSDGPRWRGLRTEAFF. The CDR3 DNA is TGTGCCAGCAGTGATGGGCCCCGGTGGAGGGGCCTTCGCACTGAAGCTTTCTTT.

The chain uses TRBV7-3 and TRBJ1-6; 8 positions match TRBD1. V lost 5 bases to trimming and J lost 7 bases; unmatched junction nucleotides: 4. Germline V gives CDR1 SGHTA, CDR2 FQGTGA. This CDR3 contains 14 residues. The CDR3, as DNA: TGTGCCAGCAGCCTACAGGGGGAGAATTCACCCCTCCACTTT. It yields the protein CASSLQGENSPLHF.

The CDR3 DNA sequence: TGTGCCAGCAGCCAAGGTGCAGGAAGGGAGACCCAGTACTTC. Translation gives CASSQGAGRETQYF. V gene TRBV3-1 (or the pseudogene TRBV3-2) combines with J gene TRBJ2-5, with D unclear. CDR3 length: 14 amino acids. From germline, CDR1 is LGHDT and CDR2 YNNKEL (reference sequence). V was shortened by 1 base and J by 5 bases, with 11 bases between the two germline ends.